The 29 T cell receptor beta chains in this list originate from one sample, sequenced in a study of blood T cell repertoires in COVID-19. Profiled with immunoSEQ multiplex PCR; TCRdb holds only in-frame clones, not every one. The sample has 170,000 or so clones, 75% to 90% seen once. Sequenced input: peripheral blood. The receptor source for this set is an older woman with COVID-19, enrolled during active disease.

The J gene is TRBJ1-1, the V gene TRBV7-9; D not resolved. This CDR3 has 14 amino acids. From germline, CDR1 is SEHNR and CDR2 FQNEAQ (reference sequence). Trimming cost V 5 bases and J 3 bases, with 13 bases left between them. CDR3 residues: CASSILGRDTEAFF. The CDR3 bases are TGTGCCAGCAGCATTCTGGGGAGGGACACTGAAGCTTTCTTT.

The gene calls are TRBV18 and TRBJ1-4, with D unresolved. Trimming cost V 6 bases and J 6 bases, with 5 bases left between them. Germline-derived CDR1 and CDR2 are KGHSH and LQKENI. The CDR3 is 11 residues long. DNA of the CDR3: TGTGCCAGCTCGTCAGATGAAAAACTGTTTTTT. It translates to CASSSDEKLFF. Supplemented by reference TRBV18 and TRBJ1-4, the full variable domain reads NAGVMQNPRHLVRRRGQEARLRCSPMKGHSHVYWYRQLPEEGLKFMVYLQKENIIDESGMPKERFSAEFPKEGPSILRIQQVVRGDSAAYFCASSSDEKLFFGSGTQLSVL.

This clone was picked up one time. The CDR3 region has the DNA TGCGCCAGCAGCTTGGTGTGGGCTAGCGGGACGGGGGAGACCCAGTACTTC. It yields the protein CASSLVWASGTGETQYF. The chain employs TRBV5-1 and TRBJ2-5, with 9 bases aligning to TRBD2. The V and J ends lost 0 bases and 5 bases, in that order; junction bases with no gene match: 11. The CDR3 loop spans 17 amino acids. From germline, CDR1 is SGHRS and CDR2 YFSETQ.

CDR3 DNA sequence: TGCAGCGGGCCCGGGGAGAGCTCCTACGAGCAGTACTTC. Its protein is CSGPGESSYEQYF. The chain is built from TRBV29-1 and TRBJ2-7; a weak D match, TRBD2 (5 bases). Trimming took off 7 bases at V and 0 bases at J, with 13 bases between the two ends. There are 13 residues in the CDR3. The germline V gene has CDR1 SQVTM and CDR2 ANQGSEA.

The CDR3 loop is CASSFGHTYNEQFF. The CDR3 nucleotides read TGTGCCAGCAGCTTCGGACACACCTACAATGAGCAGTTCTTC. The V gene is TRBV9, the J gene TRBJ2-1; a weak D match, TRBD1 (5 bases). From germline, CDR1 is SGDLS and CDR2 YYNGEE. The CDR3 has 14 amino acids. V lost 4 bases, J lost 2 bases, and 10 bases lay in between.

This clone was counted between two and nine times. The CDR3, as DNA: TGTGCCAGCAGCGTAGATAGCGGTTTTTACAATGAGCAGTTCTTC. Translation gives CASSVDSGFYNEQFF. The chain joins TRBV9 to TRBJ2-1; tentatively, D is TRBD2 (6 bases). Germline values: CDR1 SGDLS, CDR2 YYNGEE. This CDR3 has 15 residues. V gave up 0 bases and J gave up 4 bases, with 11 bases separating them. The entire variable domain, with the rest obtained from reference TRBV9 and TRBJ2-1, is as follows: DSGVTQTPKHLITATGQRVTLRCSPRSGDLSVYWYQQSLDQGLQFLIQYYNGEERAKGNILERFSAQQFPDLHSELNLSSLELGDSALYFCASSVDSGFYNEQFFGPGTRLTVL.

The count of this clone is one. The gene calls are TRBV6-2 or TRBV6-3 and TRBJ2-1; D unresolved. From germline, CDR1 is MNHEY and CDR2 SVGEGT. CDR3 length: 15 residues. The V end lost 3 bases, the J end lost 6 bases, and 15 bases lay between the germline ends. The CDR3 region is CASSYLRGALNEQFF. The CDR3 DNA follows: TGTGCCAGCAGTTATTTGAGAGGAGCCCTCAATGAGCAGTTCTTC.

V gene TRBV7-2 combines with J gene TRBJ2-2; possibly TRBD2 for D (7 bases). The CDR3 spans 16 residues. The germline CDR1 and CDR2 sequences are SGHTA and FQGNSA. Between the trimmed V and J ends, which lost 5 bases and 3 bases, there was a span of 16 bases. This CDR3 reads CASSHRAGAYTGELFF. The CDR3 bases are TGTGCCAGCAGCCACCGGGCGGGGGCTTACACCGGGGAGCTGTTTTTT.

This clone was seen just once. The J gene is TRBJ1-1, the V gene TRBV20-1, with D possibly TRBD1 on 6 matching bases. Germline V gene sequence: CDR1 DFQATT, CDR2 SNEGSKA (reference sequence). The CDR3 is 15 amino acids. V was clipped by 3 bases and J by 1 base, with 15 bases between them. CDR3 bases: TGCAGTGCTAGTGATCAGGGGCGACGGAACACTGAAGCTTTCTTT. This gives the protein CSASDQGRRNTEAFF.

This chain joins TRBV11-3 and TRBJ2-1; 10 bases are shared with TRBD2. V lost 1 base and J lost 2; bases outside the gene matches: 2. This CDR3 comprises 16 residues. The germline gives CDR1 SGHNT, CDR2 YENEEA. The CDR3 nucleotides read TGTGCCAGCAGCTTAGCTAGCGGGAGCCCCTACAATGAGCAGTTCTTC. Residues: CASSLASGSPYNEQFF.

The chain combines TRBV5-8 with TRBJ2-7; D is perhaps TRBD1 (5 bases). With 1 base removed from V and 3 bases from J, the gap between germline ends came to 23 bases. The CDR3 consists of 18 residues. CDR1 SGHTS and CDR2 YDEGEE come from the germline V gene. The CDR3 sequence: CASSLPRAGRYGRYEQYF. The CDR3 bases are TGTGCCAGCAGCTTGCCCAGGGCAGGGCGGTACGGCCGCTACGAGCAGTACTTC.

The chain has TRBV11-2 and TRBJ2-3; no reliable D call. Deletions cut 5 bases from V and 6 bases from J, with 6 bases between. This CDR3 comprises 11 residues. Germline V gives CDR1 SGHAT, CDR2 FQNNGV. CDR3 coding DNA: TGTGCCAGCAGCATATCGGATACGCAGTATTTT. Its protein product is CASSISDTQYF.

J is TRBJ1-2 and V is TRBV5-1; tentatively, D is TRBD1 (5 bases). The CDR3 has 14 amino acids. The germline V and J ends were trimmed by 0 bases and 6 bases, with 12 bases remaining between them. CDR1 is SGHRS, CDR2 YFSETQ, per germline. The CDR3 reads CASSLDDSGNGYTF. The CDR3, as DNA: TGCGCCAGCAGCTTGGATGACAGTGGGAATGGCTACACCTTC.

This sequence joins TRBV21-1 and TRBJ2-1; the table's TRBD2 call for D was not verified on the DNA. TRBV21-1 is a known pseudogene. This CDR3 is 17 amino acids long. DNA for the CDR3: TGTGCCAGCAGCAAAGCCGTTCTAGTACTGGCCCTCAATGAGCAGTTCTTC. It specifies CASSKAVLVLALNEQFF.

This sequence joins TRBV21-1 and TRBJ2-1; the D segment call TRBD1 is taken from the table without a DNA check. TRBV21-1 is a listed pseudogene. This CDR3 has 17 residues. Written as DNA, the CDR3 is TGTGCCAGCAGCAAAGTTATCGGGACAGGGGCTGGCGATGAGCAGTTCTTC. It encodes CASSKVIGTGAGDEQFF.

In DNA, the CDR3 is TGTGCCATCAGTGGGTTTAGTGGTGGTAATTCACCCCTCCACTTT. Residues: CAISGFSGGNSPLHF. V usage is TRBV10-3 and J usage is TRBJ1-6; no reliable D call. This CDR3 is built from 15 residues. V was clipped by 4 bases and J by 6 bases, with 13 bases between them. Germline V gives CDR1 ENHRY, CDR2 SYGVKD.

V gene TRBV3-1 (or the pseudogene TRBV3-2) combines with J gene TRBJ2-1; D may be TRBD2 (5 bases). The CDR3 has 16 amino acids. Per germline, CDR1 LGHDT and CDR2 YNNKEL (reference sequence). Trimming pared 4 bases from V and 7 bases from J, leaving 20 bases between. CDR3 coding DNA: TGTGCCAGCAGCCCGTCTGGAGCGGTAGGAAAGAATGAGCAGTTCTTC. It encodes CASSPSGAVGKNEQFF.

In its sample, this clone was seen once. This chain joins TRBV18 and TRBJ1-5, with no clear D. The CDR3 runs to 15 residues. Per the germline V gene, CDR1 is KGHSH and CDR2 is LQKENI. V was shortened by 1 base and J by 4 bases, with 11 bases between the two germline ends. The CDR3: CASSPLADKNQPQHF. The DNA of the CDR3 is TGTGCCAGCTCACCACTGGCAGACAAGAATCAGCCCCAGCATTTT.

The CDR3: CASSQAPGHNLNSPLHF. CDR3 sequence (DNA): TGTGCCAGCAGCCAAGCCCCGGGACATAATCTTAATTCACCCCTCCACTTT. The chain has TRBV14 and TRBJ1-6; a possible D gene is TRBD1 (6 bases). V shed 1 base and J shed 6 bases, with 16 bases lying between them. Germline V CDR1 and CDR2: SGHDN, FVKESK. The CDR3 runs 17 residues.

This clone appeared a few times. The chain employs TRBV7-9 and TRBJ2-7; possibly TRBD1 for D (6 bases). CDR1 is SEHNR and CDR2 is FQNEAQ in the germline V gene (reference sequence). The CDR3 covers 13 residues. Deletions cut 3 bases from V and 5 bases from J, with 11 bases between. The CDR3 DNA reads as TGTGCCAGCAGCTTCGGCAGGGGCAACGAGCAGTACTTC. Protein sequence: CASSFGRGNEQYF.

The chain joins TRBV7-2 to TRBJ2-1; TRBD1 is a possible D gene (5 bases). V dropped 5 bases and J dropped 8 bases, with 19 bases sitting between them. The germline CDR1 and CDR2 sequences are SGHTA and FQGNSA. This CDR3 is 15 amino acids long. The CDR3 DNA is TGTGCCAGCAGCCCTATGGGTCTGGAAGGGGATGAGCAGTTCTTC. It is translated as CASSPMGLEGDEQFF.

The rearrangement joins TRBV19 to TRBJ2-7; TRBD2 might be the D (6 bases). There are 14 residues in the CDR3. Germline V gene sequence: CDR1 LNHDA, CDR2 SQIVND (reference sequence). V was shortened by 9 bases and J by 9 bases, with 24 bases between the two germline ends. The CDR3 here is CASTSKLGGDRQYF. The CDR3 DNA sequence: TGTGCCAGCACCTCGAAGCTTGGAGGGGATCGGCAGTACTTC.

The V call is TRBV7-2, the J call TRBJ1-2, with unresolved D. V was shortened by 0 bases and J by 8 bases, with 7 bases between the two germline ends. From germline, CDR1 is SGHTA and CDR2 FQGNSA. The CDR3 contains 12 residues. CDR3 amino acids: CASSLARNGYTF. In DNA form, the CDR3 reads TGTGCCAGCAGCTTAGCGAGAAACGGCTACACCTTC.

J is TRBJ1-1 and V is TRBV9, with D hard to call. The CDR3 covers 14 residues. The germline CDR1 and CDR2 sequences are SGDLS and YYNGEE. Trimming shortened V by 2 bases and J by 6 bases, and 14 bases separated the two germline ends. Here the CDR3 DNA reads TGTGCCAGCAGCGTCGGGGTACTCCGTGCTGAAGCTTTCTTT. Translation gives CASSVGVLRAEAFF.

In its sample, this clone is medium-sized. This same CDR3 is encoded by further DNA sequences in the sample. The rearrangement links TRBV9 to TRBJ1-1, with TRBD1 as a possible D gene (5 bases). CDR3 length equals 13 residues. CDR1 is SGDLS and CDR2 is YYNGEE in the germline V gene. The germline V and J ends were trimmed by 0 bases and 7 bases, with 10 bases remaining between them. CDR3 protein: CASSVVGGDEAFF. CDR3 coding DNA: TGTGCCAGCAGCGTAGTGGGGGGGGATGAAGCTTTCTTT.

The CDR3 spells CAISTGSKDLSPQHF. For the CDR3, the DNA is TGTGCCATCAGTACAGGGTCCAAGGATCTCAGTCCCCAGCATTTT. V is TRBV10-3 and J is TRBJ1-5; possible D gene TRBD1, 6 bases. Trimming removed 5 bases from V and 10 bases from J, with 21 bases in between. This CDR3 is built from 15 residues. Germline CDR1 reads ENHRY; CDR2 reads SYGVKD.

The rearrangement uses TRBV3-1 (or the pseudogene TRBV3-2) and TRBJ2-7; D perhaps matches TRBD1 (5 bases). Germline values: CDR1 LGHDT, CDR2 YNNKEL (reference sequence). There are 12 residues in the CDR3. The ends were cut back, 5 bases at V and 0 bases at J, with 5 bases in the middle. The CDR3 sequence is CASSRGSYEQYF. DNA for the CDR3: TGTGCCAGCAGCAGGGGCTCCTACGAGCAGTACTTC.

V and J are TRBV5-1 and TRBJ2-4; perhaps TRBD1 as D (6 bases). The germline gives CDR1 SGHRS, CDR2 YFSETQ. V lost 4 bases to trimming and J lost 6 bases, with 14 bases between them. The CDR3 contains 14 residues. CDR3 amino acids: CASSAQGAANIQYF. CDR3 coding DNA: TGCGCCAGCAGCGCACAGGGAGCGGCAAACATTCAGTACTTC.

The J gene is TRBJ1-6, the V gene TRBV5-5; no firm D call. Germline CDR1 SGHKS, CDR2 YYEKEE (reference sequence). CDR3 length equals 14 residues. V gave up 5 bases and J gave up 9 bases, with 15 bases separating them. The CDR3 sequence: CASSLTGRISPLHF. As DNA, the CDR3 is TGTGCCAGCAGTCTTACGGGGAGGATTTCACCCCTCCACTTT.